Presented here are 16 T cell receptor beta chains from one specimen sequenced in a study of blood T cell repertoires in COVID-19. The assay was immunoSEQ multiplex PCR, and TCRdb's table has in-frame clones only and misses some. The sample lists fewer than 300,000 clones, 80% to 95% occurring once. The sequencing sample was made of PBMCs or T cells enriched from blood (not recorded which). The receptors derive from a woman aged 30 to 39 who had recovered from COVID-19.

The chain's CDR3 is CASSRLGGTEAFF. CDR3 in DNA: TGTGCCAGCAGTCGCCTGGGGGGGACTGAAGCTTTCTTT. The chain combines TRBV27 with TRBJ1-1, with D perhaps matching TRBD1 (5 bases). The CDR3 has 13 amino acids. V shed 5 bases and J shed 5 bases, with 12 bases lying between them. CDR1 MNHEY and CDR2 SMNVEV come from the germline V gene (reference sequence).

V gene TRBV9 combines with J gene TRBJ1-2, with D unresolved. CDR1 is SGDLS, CDR2 YYNGEE, per germline. The CDR3 totals 15 residues. V lost 0 bases to trimming and J lost 7 bases, with 16 bases between them. CDR3 nucleotide sequence: TGTGCCAGCAGCGTAGAGTTGACAACGGTTGGTGGCTACACCTTC. Its translation is CASSVELTTVGGYTF.

The chain uses TRBV12-3 or TRBV12-4 and TRBJ1-3; D possibly corresponds to TRBD1 (6 bases). The V and J ends lost 6 bases and 3 bases respectively, with 9 bases between them. The CDR3 runs to 13 residues. The CDR3 reads CASRQGYGNTIYF. CDR3 bases: TGTGCCAGCAGGCAGGGGTATGGAAACACCATATATTTT.

The genes are TRBV19 and TRBJ2-3; TRBD2 matches 11 bases. Germline V gene data show CDR1 as LNHDA and CDR2 as SQIVND (reference sequence). V gave up 5 bases and J gave up 2 bases; unmatched junction bases: 6. This CDR3 spans 16 amino acids. As DNA, the CDR3 is TGTGCCAGTAGTCGAGGGACTAGCGGTGACACAGATACGCAGTATTTT. Protein product: CASSRGTSGDTDTQYF.

The chain employs TRBV9 and TRBJ2-5; D is undetermined. Germline V lookup: CDR1 SGDLS, CDR2 YYNGEE. V lost 3 bases and J 0 bases, leaving 9 bases between the germline ends. The CDR3 is 14 residues long. CDR3 region: CASSARTDQETQYF. In DNA, the CDR3 is TGTGCCAGCAGCGCCCGAACAGACCAAGAGACCCAGTACTTC. Supplemented by reference TRBV9 and TRBJ2-5, the full variable domain reads DSGVTQTPKHLITATGQRVTLRCSPRSGDLSVYWYQQSLDQGLQFLIQYYNGEERAKGNILERFSAQQFPDLHSELNLSSLELGDSALYFCASSARTDQETQYFGPGTRLLVL.

This sequence joins TRBV10-3 and TRBJ2-2; TRBD1 might be the D (6 bases). V dropped 5 bases and J dropped 1 base, with 14 bases sitting between them. Germline CDR1 ENHRY, CDR2 SYGVKD. CDR3 length: 16 amino acids. CDR3 bases: TGTGCCATCAGTTCCGGACAGACAAAGAACACCGGGGAGCTGTTTTTT. This gives the protein CAISSGQTKNTGELFF.

This chain uses TRBV19 with TRBJ2-7, with 7 bases lining up with TRBD1. This CDR3 is 13 amino acids long. CDR1 is LNHDA, CDR2 SQIVND, per germline (reference sequence). With 11 bases clipped from V and 5 bases from J, the junction kept 12 bases outside the gene matches. The chain's CDR3 is CAASDTGVDEQYF. CDR3 DNA: TGTGCCGCCTCAGACACAGGGGTCGACGAGCAGTACTTC.

The CDR3 nucleotides read TGTGCCAGCAGCTTCGGACAGATTGCTTCAAATGGCTACACCTTC. Translating gives CASSFGQIASNGYTF. The rearrangement joins TRBV7-8 to TRBJ1-2; D is perhaps TRBD1 (6 bases). This CDR3 region has 15 residues. Germline V gives CDR1 SGHVS, CDR2 FQNEAQ. V lost 3 bases and J 6 bases, leaving 17 bases between the germline ends.

J is TRBJ2-1 and V is TRBV21-1; the table's TRBD2 call for D was not verified on the DNA. TRBV21-1 is a known pseudogene. The CDR3 extends over 17 amino acids. CDR3 in DNA: TGTGCCAGCAGCAACCCCTCCTGGGCGGGAGTGGGTTATGAGCAGTTCTTC. It translates to CASSNPSWAGVGYEQFF.

The V and J genes are TRBV11-3 and TRBJ2-7, with TRBD2 identical over 7 bases. The CDR3 loop spans 13 amino acids. V shed 4 bases, J shed 2 bases, and the junction held 2 bases outside the gene matches. Germline values: CDR1 SGHNT, CDR2 YENEEA. The CDR3 sequence is CASSSAGAYEQYF. CDR3 sequence (DNA): TGTGCCAGCAGCTCTGCGGGAGCCTACGAGCAGTACTTC.

The chain uses TRBV27 and TRBJ2-7; 7 bases are shared with TRBD2. The CDR3 loop spans 14 amino acids. V lost 5 bases, J lost 5 bases, and 9 bases stayed unmatched. CDR1 is MNHEY and CDR2 is SMNVEV in the germline V gene (reference sequence). The CDR3 reads CASSPHRGVNEQYF. DNA for the CDR3: TGTGCCAGCAGTCCTCATCGGGGGGTGAACGAGCAGTACTTC.

The chain is built from TRBV7-2 and TRBJ1-3; 8 bases agree with TRBD1. The V gene's germline CDR1 is SGHTA and CDR2 FQGNSA. J gave up 8 bases and V 4 bases, and 13 bases lay outside the gene matches. The CDR3 sequence is 16 residues long. CDR3 DNA: TGTGCCAGCAGCTCCTCCGGGACAGGATTTACAGACACCATATATTTT. It yields the protein CASSSSGTGFTDTIYF. Full variable domain (missing parts from reference TRBV7-2 and TRBJ1-3): GAGVSQSPSNKVTEKGKDVELRCDPISGHTALYWYRQSLGQGLEFLIYFQGNSAPDKSGLPSDRFSAERTGGSVSTLTIQRTQQEDSAVYLCASSSSGTGFTDTIYFGEGSWLTVV.

This clone was seen a single time. The V call is TRBV27, the J call TRBJ1-1, with D unclear. CDR1 MNHEY and CDR2 SMNVEV come from the germline V gene (reference sequence). V lost 3 bases to trimming and J lost 0 bases, with 8 bases between them. This CDR3 has 14 residues. The chain's CDR3 is CASSFQIMNTEAFF. The CDR3 DNA reads TGTGCCAGCAGTTTCCAGATTATGAACACTGAAGCTTTCTTT.

The chain carries TRBV3-1 (or the pseudogene TRBV3-2) and TRBJ2-5; D is ambiguous. Germline CDR1 is LGHDT and CDR2 is YNNKEL (reference sequence). The CDR3 has 12 amino acids. V shed 8 bases and J shed 1 base, with 8 bases lying between them. The CDR3 DNA reads TGTGCCAGCTCAGTCCCCCAAGAGACCCAGTACTTC. Its protein product is CASSVPQETQYF.

V usage is TRBV28 and J usage is TRBJ1-1, with D maybe TRBD1 (6 bases). V lost 6 bases and J 4 bases, leaving 12 bases between the germline ends. Germline values: CDR1 MDHEN, CDR2 SYDVKM. The CDR3 extends over 13 amino acids. The CDR3 sequence is CASSPIRGTEAFF. DNA of the CDR3: TGTGCCAGCAGCCCGATCAGGGGCACTGAAGCTTTCTTT.

The genes are TRBV28 and TRBJ1-5; 9 nucleotides agree with TRBD1. V was pared by 11 bases and J by 6 bases, with 11 bases of the junction left unmatched. There are 14 residues in the CDR3. The germline CDR1 and CDR2 sequences are MDHEN and SYDVKM. This CDR3 is CASRDRALSQPQHF. The DNA for the CDR3 is TGTGCCTCCAGGGACAGGGCCCTGAGTCAGCCCCAGCATTTT. Variable domain in full (rest from reference TRBV28 and TRBJ1-5): DVKVTQSSRYLVKRTGEKVFLECVQDMDHENMFWYRQDPGLGLRLIYFSYDVKMKEKGDIPEGYSVSREKKERFSLILESASTNQTSMYLCASRDRALSQPQHFGDGTRLSIL.